This T cell receptor (beta chain) comes out of a study of cytomegalovirus exposure and HLA in healthy donors. Study background: From roughly 180 million T cells, an earlier analysis saw some 120 million unique TCR beta sequences.

Details on this clone: The antigen remains unidentified.

V shed 2 bases and J 5 bases; nucleotides not matched to a gene: 8. This CDR3 is built from 17 residues. Germline V gene sequence: CDR1 KGHSH, CDR2 LQKENI. Vbeta (60) and Jbeta (13) primers were used in the PCR. Profiled with immunoSEQ multiplex PCR; TCRdb holds only in-frame clones, not every one. Reported are fewer than 75,000 clones; the ten largest clones contain more than 15%. Findings of the study overall: It was reported that TCR beta sequences correctly inferred the HLA-A and HLA-B alleles for most subjects. An assumption of roughly uniform sequencing depth across donors underlay the presence/absence analyses.

The sample comprised PBMCs. The rearrangement joins TRBV18 to TRBJ1-5; TRBD1 aligns across 11 bases. This sequence was found in a boy between 5 and 17 years old in good health and CMV-seronegative. In DNA form, the CDR3 reads TGTGCCAGCTCACCAGGGACAGGGGGGTCAGGTGATCAGCCCCAGCATTTT. Translated, it gives CASSPGTGGSGDQPQHF. Filled out from reference TRBV18 and TRBJ1-5, the complete variable domain reads NAGVMQNPRHLVRRRGQEARLRCSPMKGHSHVYWYRQLPEEGLKFMVYLQKENIIDESGMPKERFSAEFPKEGPSILRIQQVVRGDSAAYFCASSPGTGGSGDQPQHFGDGTRLSIL.